This T cell receptor beta chain was captured by sequencing in a study of human T cells and chemical hapten exposure. Study observations and caveats: Positively correlated with patch test score were the counts of PT1 expanded TCRs.

The time point denotes: patch test 2, 6 weeks after DPC sensitization. Treatment defined: therapeutic diphenylcyclopropenone sensitization with weekly scalp DPC. Every patch test was put on after a blood sample was taken. Of note for this clonotype: As yet, its antigen is unknown.

Looked up from germline, CDR1 is SGHKS and CDR2 is YYEKEE (reference sequence). Trimming took off 1 base at V and 0 bases at J, with 10 bases between the two ends. This CDR3 spans 15 amino acids. Library preparation tagged each individual cDNA molecule with a unique molecular identifier. TCRdb used MiXCR to reprocess the RACE reads, holding one entry per CDR3 protein. The sample yields 110,000 to 150,000 distinct CDR3 sequences, 10% to 15% seen once. The clonotype comes from a woman aged 45-59 years with alopecia areata. Some clones in this sample may be carry-over from other donors' samples. Sequences were derived from whole blood, sampled in connection with sensitization to the hapten diphenylcyclopropenone (DPC). This chain connects TRBV5-5 to TRBJ1-1; no clear D. CDR3 in DNA: TGTGCCAGCAGCTTGAGGCAGTACATGAACACTGAAGCTTTCTTT. Protein: CASSLRQYMNTEAFF.